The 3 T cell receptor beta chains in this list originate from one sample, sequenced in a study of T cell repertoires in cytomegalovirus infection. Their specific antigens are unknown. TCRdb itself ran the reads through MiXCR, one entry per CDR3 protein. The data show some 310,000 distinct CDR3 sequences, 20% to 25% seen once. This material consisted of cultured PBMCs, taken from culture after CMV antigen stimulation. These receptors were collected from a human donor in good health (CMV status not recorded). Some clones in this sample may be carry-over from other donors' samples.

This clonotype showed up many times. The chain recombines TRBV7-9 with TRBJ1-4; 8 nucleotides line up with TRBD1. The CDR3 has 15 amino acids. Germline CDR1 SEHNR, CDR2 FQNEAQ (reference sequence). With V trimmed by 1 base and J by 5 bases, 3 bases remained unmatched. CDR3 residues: CASSLGDRKNEKLFF. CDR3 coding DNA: TGTGCCAGCAGCTTAGGGGACAGGAAGAATGAAAAACTGTTTTTT.

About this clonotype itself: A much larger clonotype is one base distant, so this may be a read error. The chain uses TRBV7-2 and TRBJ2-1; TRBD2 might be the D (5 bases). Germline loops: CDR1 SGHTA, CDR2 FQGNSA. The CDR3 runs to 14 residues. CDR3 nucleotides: TGTGCCAGCAACGGGGTAACTGACTACAATGATCAGTTCTTC. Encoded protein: CASNGVTDYNDQFF.

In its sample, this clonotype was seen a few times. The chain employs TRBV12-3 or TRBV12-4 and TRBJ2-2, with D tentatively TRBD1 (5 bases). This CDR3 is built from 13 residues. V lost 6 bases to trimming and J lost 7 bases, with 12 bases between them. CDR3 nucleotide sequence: TGTGCCAGCAGCCTCTGGGGCATCGGGGAGCTGTTTTTT. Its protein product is CASSLWGIGELFF.